These 25 T cell receptor beta chains share one sample of origin, sequenced in a study of quantifying T cell responses using KT2 cells. Across the whole study: RNA was reverse transcribed with TCR alpha and beta constant-region primers.

Each cDNA got a UMI-containing oligo ligated at its 3' end. The first PCR ran 4 to 5 cycles with an equimolar RC1.1 and RC1.2 beta primer mix. TCRdb processed the UMI-ligation and nested PCR reads anew with MiXCR; each CDR3 protein has one entry. The sample consists of tens of thousands of distinct CDR3 sequences, roughly 8% of them appearing once. The sequenced material came from PBMCs spiked with cells of the T cell clone KT2. Receptors were obtained from a human donor.

This clonotype was seen at least ten times. The chain carries TRBV4-1 and TRBJ1-5; 7 bases line up with TRBD1. From germline, CDR1 is MGHRA and CDR2 YSYEKL. The length of the CDR3 is 17 residues. Trimming at V came to 0 bases and at J to 0 bases, leaving 5 bases not matched to a gene. CDR3 nucleotide sequence: TGCGCCAGCAGCCAAGAATACAGGGGATATAGCAATCAGCCCCAGCATTTT. Amino acids: CASSQEYRGYSNQPQHF.

The V gene is TRBV2, the J gene TRBJ2-7; the D is unclear. Trimming stripped 4 bases from V and 0 bases from J, with 16 bases between. This CDR3 comprises 16 residues. Germline V gives CDR1 SNHLY, CDR2 FYNNEI. The CDR3 spells CASSVTAEYSSYEQYF. CDR3 sequence (DNA): TGTGCCAGCAGTGTAACAGCAGAGTATAGCTCCTACGAGCAGTACTTC.

CDR3 sequence: CASSLIGTAQDEQYF. As DNA, the CDR3 is TGCGCCAGCAGCTTAATTGGGACTGCCCAGGACGAGCAGTACTTC. This sequence joins TRBV5-1 and TRBJ2-7; possibly TRBD2 for D (6 bases). The length of the CDR3 is 15 residues. V shed 2 bases and J shed 5 bases, with 17 bases lying between them. Germline-derived CDR1 and CDR2 are SGHRS and YFSETQ. The entire variable domain, with the rest obtained from reference TRBV5-1 and TRBJ2-7, is as follows: KAGVTQTPRYLIKTRGQQVTLSCSPISGHRSVSWYQQTPGQGLQFLFEYFSETQRNKGNFPGRFSGRQFSNSRSEMNVSTLELGDSALYLCASSLIGTAQDEQYFGPGTRLTVT.

In its sample, this clonotype ranks as medium-sized. The CDR3 sequence is CSVRTDQETQYF. The CDR3 bases are TGCAGCGTTCGGACAGACCAAGAGACCCAGTACTTC. The chain uses TRBV29-1 and TRBJ2-5, with a tentative D call TRBD1 (6 bases). The CDR3 sequence is 12 residues long. Germline assignment: CDR1 SQVTM and CDR2 ANQGSEA. Trimming took off 5 bases at V and 0 bases at J, with 7 bases between the two ends.

This clonotype has ten or more counts. The gene calls are TRBV5-1 and TRBJ1-2; weak D call: TRBD1 (5 bases). Germline-derived CDR1 and CDR2 are SGHRS and YFSETQ. Trimming removed 0 bases from V and 4 bases from J, with 13 bases in between. The CDR3 covers 15 residues. The CDR3 reads CASSLGLGQVYGYTF. The CDR3 nucleotides read TGCGCCAGCAGCTTGGGCTTGGGGCAGGTCTATGGCTACACCTTC.

The chain has TRBV6-5 and TRBJ2-7; D uncertain. The CDR3 has 14 residues. V lost 6 bases and J 3 bases, leaving 15 bases between the germline ends. The germline CDR1 and CDR2 sequences are MNHEY and SVGAGI. The CDR3 coding sequence is TGTGCCAGCAGCCAAACGGATACTTACTACGAGCAGTACTTC. Its protein is CASSQTDTYYEQYF.

The DNA for the CDR3 is TGTGCCAGCAGTTCCTCCACCGGGGAGCTGTTTTTT. Translating it yields CASSSSTGELFF. This rearrangement joins TRBV12-3 or TRBV12-4 to TRBJ2-2; no definite D call. There are 12 residues in the CDR3. Trimming took off 4 bases at V and 4 bases at J, with 4 bases between the two ends.

This clonotype was seen at least ten times. This chain connects TRBV2 to TRBJ1-1; unclear D gene. V gave up 1 base and J gave up 9 bases, with 9 bases separating them. In germline, CDR1 is SNHLY, CDR2 FYNNEI. The CDR3 runs to 12 residues. The CDR3 region is CASSEVREKAFF. The CDR3 DNA is TGTGCCAGCAGTGAAGTCAGAGAAAAAGCTTTCTTT.

As for this clonotype: A read error may be the cause here, since a much bigger clone is one base away. The J gene is TRBJ1-2, the V gene TRBV5-1; perhaps TRBD1 as D (5 bases). The germline gives CDR1 SGHRS, CDR2 YFSETQ. The CDR3 extends over 15 amino acids. The CDR3 nucleotides are TGCGCCAGCAGCTTGGGCTTGGGGCAGGTCTATGGCTACAACTTC. Translated, it gives CASSLGLGQVYGYNF. The whole variable domain, filled in from reference TRBV5-1 and TRBJ1-2, reads KAGVTQTPRYLIKTRGQQVTLSCSPISGHRSVSWYQQTPGQGLQFLFEYFSETQRNKGNFPGRFSGRQFSNSRSEMNVSTLELGDSALYLCASSLGLGQVYGYNFGSGTRLTVV.

This clonotype was picked up a small number of times. The genes are TRBV20-1 and TRBJ2-5, with D possibly matching TRBD1 (6 bases). Germline V gene lookup returns CDR1 DFQATT and CDR2 SNEGSKA (reference sequence). V was shortened by 6 bases and J by 0 bases, with 17 bases between the two germline ends. The CDR3 totals 15 residues. CDR3 amino acids: CSALSFDRYQETQYF. The CDR3 DNA sequence: TGCAGTGCCCTTTCCTTCGACAGGTACCAAGAGACCCAGTACTTC.

In its sample, this clonotype was seen a few times. This chain links TRBV29-1 with TRBJ1-1; D remains ambiguous. Germline V gene sequence: CDR1 SQVTM, CDR2 ANQGSEA. The V gene lost 5 bases and the J gene lost 5 bases, with 18 bases spanning the gap. The CDR3 runs 14 residues. The CDR3 region is CSVKIWVGDTEAFF. The CDR3 nucleotides are TGCAGCGTTAAGATCTGGGTGGGAGATACTGAAGCTTTCTTT.

This clonotype was detected many times. This chain joins TRBV2 and TRBJ1-3; D not certain. This CDR3 is 15 amino acids long. The V end lost 1 base, the J end lost 4 bases, and 11 bases lay between the germline ends. Per germline, CDR1 SNHLY and CDR2 FYNNEI. The CDR3 region is CASSEGSLLGNTIYF. The CDR3 DNA is TGTGCCAGCAGTGAAGGGAGTCTTCTAGGAAACACCATATATTTT.

V gene TRBV7-9 combines with J gene TRBJ1-5; D gene uncertain. CDR3 size: 14 residues. Germline V lookup: CDR1 SEHNR, CDR2 FQNEAQ (reference sequence). With 3 bases removed from V and 5 bases from J, the gap between germline ends came to 11 bases. CDR3 DNA: TGTGCCAGCAGCTTGTTCGAGTCTGATCAGCCCCAGCATTTT. It yields the protein CASSLFESDQPQHF.

In its sample, this clonotype was seen many times. V gene TRBV29-1 combines with J gene TRBJ2-2; D remains unclear. This CDR3 is 16 amino acids long. V was trimmed by 2 bases and J by 7 bases, leaving 20 bases between them. Germline lookup yields CDR1 SQVTM and CDR2 ANQGSEA. CDR3 nucleotides: TGCAGCGTTGAATCGGAAGACGCGAGCAAAAACGGGGAGCTGTTTTTT. Residues: CSVESEDASKNGELFF.

This clonotype has ten or more counts. V gene TRBV15 combines with J gene TRBJ1-2, with D uncertain. V was clipped by 3 bases and J by 2 bases, with 7 bases between them. Germline values: CDR1 LNHNV, CDR2 YYDKDF (reference sequence). There are 13 residues in the CDR3. In DNA form, the CDR3 reads TGTGCCACCAGCAGGGACTGGAACTATGGCTACACCTTC. Amino acid sequence: CATSRDWNYGYTF.

The rearrangement uses TRBV7-9 and TRBJ2-1; perhaps TRBD1 as D (6 bases). The CDR3 contains 14 residues. Trimming took off 7 bases at V and 4 bases at J, with 14 bases between the two ends. Germline CDR1 SEHNR, CDR2 FQNEAQ (reference sequence). CDR3 protein: CASNPGTTYNEQFF. CDR3 nucleotides: TGTGCCAGCAACCCGGGGACAACTTACAATGAGCAGTTCTTC.

This clonotype was observed a few times. The gene calls are TRBV12-3 or TRBV12-4 and TRBJ1-2, with TRBD1 as a possible D gene (5 bases). The CDR3 is 13 amino acids. V gave up 5 bases and J gave up 4 bases, with 11 bases separating them. CDR3 region: CASSTLTGYGYTF. Here the CDR3 DNA reads TGTGCCAGCAGTACCTTAACAGGCTATGGCTACACCTTC.

CDR3 sequence (DNA): TGCAGTGCTAGAGATATGTCTAGCGGGAATGTTGACGAGCAGTACTTC. This sequence encodes CSARDMSSGNVDEQYF. The chain combines TRBV20-1 with TRBJ2-7; 9 bases map to TRBD2. CDR1 is DFQATT, CDR2 SNEGSKA, per germline (reference sequence). Trimming removed 0 bases from V and 5 bases from J; junction bases left unmatched: 11. CDR3 size: 16 residues.

This clonotype is deemed medium-sized. V and J are TRBV20-1 and TRBJ2-5; D is perhaps TRBD1 or TRBD2 (5 bases each). V was shortened by 2 bases and J by 1 base, with 11 bases between the two germline ends. Per the germline V gene, CDR1 is DFQATT and CDR2 is SNEGSKA (reference sequence). This CDR3 has 14 residues. CDR3 region: CSARYGDAQETQYF. CDR3 coding DNA: TGCAGTGCTAGATACGGGGACGCCCAAGAGACCCAGTACTTC.

This clonotype has at least ten counts. The chain links TRBV19 to TRBJ2-7, with 7 bases lining up with TRBD1. The CDR3 sequence is 16 residues long. CDR1 is LNHDA, CDR2 SQIVND, per germline (reference sequence). Germline trimming cut 3 bases from V and 3 bases from J; bases unmatched to any gene: 11. CDR3 DNA: TGTGCCAGTAGTATTGGGACAGCCAGAGGCGGCTACGAGCAGTACTTC. Its translation is CASSIGTARGGYEQYF. The whole variable domain, remainder taken from reference TRBV19 and TRBJ2-7, is DGGITQSPKYLFRKEGQNVTLSCEQNLNHDAMYWYRQDPGQGLRLIYYSQIVNDFQKGDIAEGYSVSREKKESFPLTVTSAQKNPTAFYLCASSIGTARGGYEQYFGPGTRLTVT.

The chain has TRBV7-2 and TRBJ2-4; D is unclear. The CDR3 runs 16 residues. Germline CDR1 is SGHTA and CDR2 is FQGNSA. V shed 6 bases and J shed 8 bases, with 23 bases lying between them. CDR3 nucleotides: TGTGCCAGCAGTTTCCCGACTTGGGGATCGCAGGACATTCAGTACTTC. It encodes CASSFPTWGSQDIQYF.

Relative to its sample, this clonotype is medium-sized. One end of the junction is discordant with germline, which a read error may explain. In DNA form, the CDR3 reads TGTGCCAGCAGCTTAGGAGAGACCCAGTACTTC. This sequence encodes CASSLGETQYF. The chain combines TRBV12-3 or TRBV12-4 with TRBJ2-5, with unresolved D. The CDR3 has 11 amino acids.

This chain connects TRBV20-1 to TRBJ2-1; 7 nucleotides align to TRBD1. V shed 5 bases and J 5 bases; nucleotides not matched to a gene: 9. The germline V gene encodes CDR1 DFQATT and CDR2 SNEGSKA (reference sequence). This CDR3 is 14 amino acids long. In DNA form, the CDR3 reads TGCAGTGCTGGACAGGTTGGAACAGACAATGAGCAGTTCTTC. Its translation is CSAGQVGTDNEQFF.

This clonotype was recorded many times. The chain links TRBV6-2 or TRBV6-3 to TRBJ2-3, with a tentative D call TRBD2 (6 bases). This CDR3 region has 15 residues. Trimming took 11 bases from V and 0 from J, leaving 18 bases between them. Germline V gene lookup returns CDR1 MNHEY and CDR2 SVGEGT. The CDR3 loop is CAASLSGTSTDTQYF. DNA of the CDR3: TGTGCCGCCAGCCTTAGCGGAACTAGCACAGATACGCAGTATTTT.

This clonotype was counted at least ten times. The chain links TRBV12-3 or TRBV12-4 to TRBJ1-2; maybe TRBD1 (6 bases). The length of the CDR3 is 13 residues. V lost 6 bases, J lost 6 bases, and 14 bases lay in between. CDR3 in DNA: TGTGCCAGCAGCCAGTACAGGGATCATGGCTACACCTTC. Residues: CASSQYRDHGYTF.